This T cell receptor beta chain was sequenced for a study of blood T cells in healthy people across ages. A second PCR, run for about 6 to 12 cycles, used a sample-barcoded 5' primer plus a J-beta primer mix. TCRdb independently ran MiXCR on the 5' RACE reads; one entry per CDR3 protein. The sample shows roughly 1,300,000 distinct CDR3 sequences, roughly 60% of them seen only once. Sequencing used blood. The sequence came from a man in his late teens or twenties in good health.

The CDR3 loop reads CASSPRPFPETEAFF. The CDR3 region has the DNA TGTGCCAGCAGTCCGCGGCCCTTCCCCGAAACTGAAGCTTTCTTT. The chain uses TRBV27 and TRBJ1-1; the D is unclear. The V and J ends lost 5 bases and 5 bases respectively, with 18 bases between them. Germline values: CDR1 MNHEY, CDR2 SMNVEV (reference sequence). The CDR3 loop spans 15 amino acids.